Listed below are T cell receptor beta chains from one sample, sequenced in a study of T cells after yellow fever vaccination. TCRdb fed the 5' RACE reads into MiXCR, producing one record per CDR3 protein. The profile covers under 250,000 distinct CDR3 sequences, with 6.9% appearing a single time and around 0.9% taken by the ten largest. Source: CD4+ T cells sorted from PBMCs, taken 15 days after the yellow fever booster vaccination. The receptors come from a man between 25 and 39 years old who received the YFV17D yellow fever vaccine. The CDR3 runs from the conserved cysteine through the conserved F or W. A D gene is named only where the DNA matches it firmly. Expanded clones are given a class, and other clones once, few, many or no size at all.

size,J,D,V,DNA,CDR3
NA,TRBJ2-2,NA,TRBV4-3,TGCGCCAGCAGCCAAGTGGTGGGCACCGGGGAGCTGTTTTTT,CASSQVVGTGELFF
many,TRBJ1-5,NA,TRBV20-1,TGCAGTGCTAGAGATTTAGGCAATAGCAATCAGCCCCAGCATTTT,CSARDLGNSNQPQHF
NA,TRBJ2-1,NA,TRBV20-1,TGCAGTGCTTCCAGCGATCGGGACACCCGGCCTTACAATGAGCAGTTCTTC,CSASSDRDTRPYNEQFF
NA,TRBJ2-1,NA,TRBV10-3,TGTGCCATCAGTGACGGGACGGGCAAATCCTACAATGAGCAGTTCTTC,CAISDGTGKSYNEQFF
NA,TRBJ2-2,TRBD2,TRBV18,TGTGCCAGCTCACCAAGTCTAGCGGTGAACACCGGGGAGCTGTTTTTT,CASSPSLAVNTGELFF
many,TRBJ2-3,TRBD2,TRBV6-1,TGTGCCACCGATAGCGGGAGACTCACAGATACGCAGTATTTT,CATDSGRLTDTQYF
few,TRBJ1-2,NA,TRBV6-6,TGTGCCAGCAGCCAGAGGGAGAGCTACACCTTC,CASSQRESYTF
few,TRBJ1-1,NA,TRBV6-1,TGTGCCAGCAGTGAAGCGGGTACGAACACTGAAGCTTTCTTT,CASSEAGTNTEAFF
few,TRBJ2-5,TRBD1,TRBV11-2,TGTGCCAGCAGCTTATACGGGACAGGGGGCTTGGGGGAGACCCAGTACTTC,CASSLYGTGGLGETQYF
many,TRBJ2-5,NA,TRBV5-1,TGCGCCAGCAGCTCTGGGAGCAGGGTTCAAGAGACCCAGTACTTC,CASSSGSRVQETQYF
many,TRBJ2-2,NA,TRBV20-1,TGCAGTGCTAGAAGTACTACGAACACCGGGGAGCTGTTTTTT,CSARSTTNTGELFF
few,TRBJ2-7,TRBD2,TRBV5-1,TGCGCCAGCAGCTTGCAACTAGCGGGAGCCTACGAGCAGTACTTC,CASSLQLAGAYEQYF
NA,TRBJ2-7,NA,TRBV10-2,TGCGCCAGCAGTGAGTGGGTCAGGGAATCCACCTACGAGCAGTACTTC,CASSEWVRESTYEQYF
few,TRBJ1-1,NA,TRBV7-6,TGTGCCAGCAAACCGTCCGAGGTTGCTTCGACTGAAGCTTTCTTT,CASKPSEVASTEAFF
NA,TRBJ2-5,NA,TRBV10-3,TGTGCCATCAGTGATACTGGCAGGGGAGGAGAGACCCAGTACTTC,CAISDTGRGGETQYF
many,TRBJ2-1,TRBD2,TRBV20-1,TGCAGTGCTACGAGGGAGGGCAGGGACAATGAGCAGTTCTTC,CSATREGRDNEQFF